These 4 T cell receptor beta chains were all obtained from the same sample, sequenced in a study of regulatory T cells in long-lasting Graves disease. Libraries of TCR beta came from iRepertoire HTBI primers plus Arm-PCR of CDR3 regions. In TCRdb, the multiplex PCR reads were re-called with MiXCR into one record per CDR3 protein. The repertoire holds around 420,000 distinct CDR3 sequences, with about 16% as singletons. Described time point: newly diagnosed GD, antithyroid drugs for less than 3 months. PBMC RNA served as the TCR library source. Sample: peripheral blood mononuclear cells (PBMCs), taken at new diagnosis, from a patient treated with antithyroid drugs. Every receptor here comes from a female donor with Graves disease.

This chain connects TRBV6-1 to TRBJ1-6; 8 nucleotides agree with TRBD1. Losses at the gene ends were 7 bases for V and 13 bases for J; bases not matched to a gene: 9. This CDR3 region has 13 residues. Germline CDR1 MNHNS, CDR2 SASEGT. CDR3: CASTRNRGGPLHF. The CDR3 coding sequence is TGTGCCAGCACCCGAAACAGGGGGGGGCCCCTCCACTTT.

This clonotype showed up many times. The chain links TRBV19 to TRBJ1-2, with a tentative D call TRBD1 (6 bases). The V gene lost 3 bases and the J gene lost 5 bases, with 13 bases spanning the gap. The CDR3 covers 14 residues. Germline V gene lookup returns CDR1 LNHDA and CDR2 SQIVND (reference sequence). The CDR3: CASSIVRRGYGYTF. CDR3 sequence (DNA): TGTGCCAGTAGTATCGTCCGCAGGGGTTATGGCTACACCTTC.

A few counts support this clonotype. The genes are TRBV5-5 and TRBJ2-3; 9 positions agree with TRBD2. Germline CDR1 and CDR2: SGHKS and YYEKEE (reference sequence). Germline trimming cut 1 base from V and 5 bases from J; bases unmatched to any gene: 8. This CDR3 has 16 residues. The CDR3, as DNA: TGTGCCAGCAGCTTGCTCTTAGCGGGAGAGCGAGATACGCAGTATTTT. It translates to CASSLLLAGERDTQYF. The whole variable domain, filled in from reference TRBV5-5 and TRBJ2-3, reads DAGVTQSPTHLIKTRGQQVTLRCSPISGHKSVSWYQQVLGQGPQFIFQYYEKEERGRGNFPDRFSARQFPNYSSELNVNALLLGDSALYLCASSLLLAGERDTQYFGPGTRLTVL.

This clonotype was detected many times. The chain links TRBV19 to TRBJ1-1; TRBD1 agrees at 9 bases. Unmatched junction bases numbered 9, after V lost 5 bases and J lost 5 bases. This CDR3 is 15 amino acids long. Germline values: CDR1 LNHDA, CDR2 SQIVND (reference sequence). CDR3 bases: TGTGCCAGTAGTGCGGACAGGGGCCGATTTACTGAAGCTTTCTTT. Translation gives CASSADRGRFTEAFF.